This TCR beta chain was recorded in a study of blood T cell repertoires in COVID-19. Study background: COVID-19 samples, acute and convalescent, were from the United States, Italy and Spain. PBMCs, B-cell-depleted T cells, or T cells provided the cDNA or gDNA that made up the material.

The CDR3 runs to 13 residues. CDR1 is SGHKS, CDR2 YYEKEE, per germline (reference sequence). Trimming took off 1 base at V and 5 bases at J, with 9 bases between the two ends. In the study's own analysis: Amplification with reference gene primers provided the estimates of nucleated cell counts. The repertoire was sequenced with immunoSEQ multiplex PCR; TCRdb's copy has only in-frame clones and lacks some. V, J and clone size were drawn from that table, and D and trimming were deduced from the DNA. The sample lists 100,000 to 150,000 clones, less than 90% occurring once. This chain joins TRBV5-5 and TRBJ1-1; maybe TRBD1 (5 bases). The TCR was taken from a man aged 80 or over with active or convalescent COVID-19. Sequences were obtained from peripheral blood. The CDR3 coding sequence is TGTGCCAGCAGCTTGACAGGTAAAACTGAAGCTTTCTTT. This encodes CASSLTGKTEAFF.